The 20 T cell receptor beta chains listed next were all sequenced from one sample in a study of T cell responses to AZD1222 COVID-19 vaccine. Sequencing was performed with immunoSEQ multiplex PCR; in TCRdb, only in-frame clones are kept and a portion is missing. The table has roughly 160,000 clones, around nine tenths seen once; the top ten hold about 1.6%. Source: peripheral blood, taken on day 0 of AZD1222 vaccination. The receptors were sampled from an adult in good health.

CDR3 sequence reads: CAWSGGWLAEAFF. DNA of the CDR3: TGTGCCTGGAGTGGGGGATGGCTGGCTGAAGCTTTCTTT. The J gene is TRBJ1-1, the V gene TRBV30; D remains ambiguous. V gave up 1 base and J gave up 6 bases, with 12 bases separating them. Germline assignment: CDR1 GTSNPN and CDR2 SVGIG (reference sequence). This CDR3 contains 13 residues.

The CDR3 here is CASSFTGAEAFF. The CDR3 coding sequence is TGTGCCAGCAGTTTCACAGGGGCTGAAGCTTTCTTT. V and J are TRBV12-3 or TRBV12-4 and TRBJ1-1; TRBD1 aligns across 7 bases. V lost 3 bases, J lost 6 bases, and 1 base stayed unmatched. This CDR3 comprises 12 residues.

V and J are TRBV28 and TRBJ2-7; unclear D gene. Germline CDR1 and CDR2: MDHEN and SYDVKM. The CDR3 runs to 14 residues. Trimming took off 5 bases at V and 3 bases at J, with 14 bases between the two ends. The CDR3 loop is CASSLSSMGYEQYF. CDR3 coding DNA: TGTGCCAGCAGTCTCTCCTCAATGGGCTACGAGCAGTACTTC.

The chain carries TRBV28 and TRBJ1-2; D unclear. Germline assignment: CDR1 MDHEN and CDR2 SYDVKM. The CDR3 has 11 amino acids. Trimming took 8 bases from V and 5 from J, leaving 9 bases between them. The CDR3 loop is CASGSWYGYTF. As DNA, the CDR3 is TGTGCCAGCGGGTCTTGGTATGGCTACACCTTC.

J is TRBJ1-5 and V is TRBV2; D unclear. This CDR3 has 17 amino acids. Germline CDR1 SNHLY, CDR2 FYNNEI. V was clipped by 6 bases and J by 0 bases, with 18 bases between them. The CDR3 loop is CASSPGWERYSNQPQHF. The CDR3 nucleotides are TGTGCCAGCAGCCCTGGATGGGAAAGGTATAGCAATCAGCCCCAGCATTTT.

V is TRBV6-5 and J is TRBJ1-6; 7 nucleotides align to TRBD1. Germline CDR1 MNHEY, CDR2 SVGAGI. V lost 7 bases to trimming and J lost 10 bases; unmatched junction nucleotides: 7. This CDR3 is built from 13 residues. CDR3 residues: CASKTGVESPLHF. In DNA form, the CDR3 reads TGTGCCAGCAAAACAGGGGTAGAATCACCCCTCCACTTT.

This rearrangement joins TRBV7-9 to TRBJ1-2; no clear D gene. This CDR3 is 13 amino acids long. Trimming removed 5 bases at V and 2 bases at J, with 9 bases between. CDR1 and CDR2 (germline): SEHNR, FQNEAQ (reference sequence). CDR3 loop: CASSLTENYGYTF. The CDR3 DNA sequence: TGTGCCAGCAGCCTAACAGAGAACTATGGCTACACCTTC.

The chain joins TRBV10-3 to TRBJ1-1; D might be TRBD1 (5 bases). Germline values: CDR1 ENHRY, CDR2 SYGVKD. V lost 4 bases, J lost 6 bases, and 12 bases lay in between. CDR3 length: 13 residues. CDR3 residues: CAISGRDGAEAFF. The CDR3 DNA reads TGTGCCATCAGTGGGAGGGACGGCGCTGAAGCTTTCTTT.

The V and J genes are TRBV27 and TRBJ2-2; the match to TRBD1 covers 10 bases. J lost 7 bases, V lost 3 bases, and 11 bases had no gene match. The CDR3 is made up of 17 amino acids. The germline V gene has CDR1 MNHEY and CDR2 SMNVEV (reference sequence). The CDR3 DNA follows: TGTGCCAGCAGTTTCGACGGGACAGGGGAATATGACGGGGAGCTGTTTTTT. Its translation: CASSFDGTGEYDGELFF.

V and J are TRBV9 and TRBJ1-4; D gene unclear. The CDR3 has 14 residues. Trimming shortened V by 3 bases and J by 4 bases, and 10 bases separated the two germline ends. The germline V gene has CDR1 SGDLS and CDR2 YYNGEE. The DNA of the CDR3 is TGTGCCAGCAGCGGCGGAGGTTATAATGAAAAACTGTTTTTT. It codes for CASSGGGYNEKLFF.

V usage is TRBV6-4 and J usage is TRBJ2-3; TRBD1 might be the D (6 bases). There are 16 residues in the CDR3. Trimming shortened V by 6 bases and J by 6 bases, and 22 bases separated the two germline ends. Germline-derived CDR1 and CDR2 are MRHNA and SNTAGT. CDR3 in DNA: TGTGCCAGCAGCCCTGAGCGTGGTGGGGGCTTGGATACGCAGTATTTT. Its translation: CASSPERGGGLDTQYF.

V usage is TRBV9 and J usage is TRBJ2-5; TRBD1 aligns across 10 bases. Germline lookup yields CDR1 SGDLS and CDR2 YYNGEE. J lost 2 bases, V lost 3 bases, and 4 bases had no gene match. The length of the CDR3 is 15 residues. The CDR3 sequence: CASSAWTGGQETQYF. The CDR3 DNA is TGTGCCAGCAGCGCCTGGACAGGGGGTCAAGAGACCCAGTACTTC. The complete variable domain, with remaining parts taken from reference TRBV9 and TRBJ2-5, reads DSGVTQTPKHLITATGQRVTLRCSPRSGDLSVYWYQQSLDQGLQFLIQYYNGEERAKGNILERFSAQQFPDLHSELNLSSLELGDSALYFCASSAWTGGQETQYFGPGTRLLVL.

This chain joins TRBV10-2 and TRBJ2-1; 10 nucleotides align to TRBD2. V dropped 7 bases and J dropped 5; count of bases not matched to a gene: 8. Germline CDR1 is WSHSY and CDR2 is SAAADI. This CDR3 is built from 15 residues. The CDR3 coding sequence is TGCGCCAGCATTAGAGCGGGGGGGGTCGACAATGAGCAGTTCTTC. Protein: CASIRAGGVDNEQFF.

The genes are TRBV15 and TRBJ1-1, with D possibly TRBD1 on 6 matching bases. V was clipped by 3 bases and J by 3 bases, with 11 bases between them. The CDR3 has 14 amino acids. Per germline, CDR1 LNHNV and CDR2 YYDKDF (reference sequence). The CDR3 region is CATSSRQVYTEAFF. In DNA form, the CDR3 reads TGTGCCACCAGCAGCCGACAGGTGTACACTGAAGCTTTCTTT.

The CDR3 is CASSSDTSNYGYTF. The CDR3 DNA reads as TGTGCCAGCAGCTCGGACACCTCTAACTATGGCTACACCTTC. The gene calls are TRBV7-9 and TRBJ1-2; a weak D match, TRBD1 (5 bases). The CDR3 loop spans 14 amino acids. Looked up from germline, CDR1 is SEHNR and CDR2 is FQNEAQ (reference sequence). V shed 4 bases and J shed 0 bases, with 9 bases lying between them.

The chain carries TRBV28 and TRBJ1-2; tentatively, D is TRBD1 (5 bases). This CDR3 spans 14 amino acids. Germline V lookup: CDR1 MDHEN, CDR2 SYDVKM. Trimming cost V 3 bases and J 8 bases, with 16 bases left between them. CDR3 coding DNA: TGTGCCAGCAGTTTGGCAGGGACGGGTTCGGGCTACACCTTC. It codes for CASSLAGTGSGYTF.

The chain is built from TRBV20-1 and TRBJ1-6; TRBD1 agrees at 8 bases. The CDR3 length is 16 residues. CDR1 is DFQATT, CDR2 SNEGSKA, per germline (reference sequence). V lost 3 bases, J lost 5 bases, and 9 bases stayed unmatched. CDR3 nucleotide sequence: TGCAGTGCTAGTCCTCCAACGACAGGGGATAATTCACCCCTCCACTTT. Translated, it gives CSASPPTTGDNSPLHF.

The V gene is TRBV6-4, the J gene TRBJ1-6; tentatively, D is TRBD1 (5 bases). The ends were cut back, 6 bases at V and 0 bases at J, with 12 bases in the middle. Germline CDR1 MRHNA, CDR2 SNTAGT. This CDR3 comprises 16 residues. Here the CDR3 reads CASRKDTGSYNSPLHF. Written as DNA, the CDR3 is TGTGCCAGCAGGAAGGACACTGGCTCCTATAATTCACCCCTCCACTTT.

The rearrangement uses TRBV28 and TRBJ1-5, with D perhaps TRBD1 (5 bases). The CDR3 spans 15 residues. Germline loops: CDR1 MDHEN, CDR2 SYDVKM. The germline V and J ends were trimmed by 6 bases and 0 bases, with 12 bases remaining between them. CDR3 DNA sequence: TGTGCCAGCAGGGTGACAGCATATAGCAATCAGCCCCAGCATTTT. Encoded protein: CASRVTAYSNQPQHF.

The V and J genes are TRBV11-1 and TRBJ2-7; the D call may be TRBD1 or TRBD2 (6 bases each). The CDR3 runs to 13 residues. The V and J ends lost 2 bases and 3 bases respectively, with 8 bases between them. Germline assignment: CDR1 SGHAT and CDR2 FQDESV (reference sequence). The CDR3 nucleotides read TGTGCCAGCAGCTTAAGGGGGGTCTACGAGCAGTACTTC. The encoded protein is CASSLRGVYEQYF. The full variable domain, its missing parts supplied by reference TRBV11-1 and TRBJ2-7, is EAEVAQSPRYKITEKSQAVAFWCDPISGHATLYWYRQILGQGPELLVQFQDESVVDDSQLPKDRFSAERLKGVDSTLKIQPAELGDSAMYLCASSLRGVYEQYFGPGTRLTVT.